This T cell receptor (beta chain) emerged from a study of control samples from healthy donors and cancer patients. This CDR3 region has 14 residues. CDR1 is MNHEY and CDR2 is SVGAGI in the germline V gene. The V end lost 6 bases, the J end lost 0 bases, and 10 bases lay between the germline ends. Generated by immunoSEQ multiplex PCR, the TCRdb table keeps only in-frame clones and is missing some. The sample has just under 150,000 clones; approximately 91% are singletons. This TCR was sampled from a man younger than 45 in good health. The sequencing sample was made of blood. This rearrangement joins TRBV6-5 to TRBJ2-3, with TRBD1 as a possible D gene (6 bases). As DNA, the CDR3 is TGTGCCAGCAGACAGGGTTATAGCACAGATACGCAGTATTTT. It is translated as CASRQGYSTDTQYF.